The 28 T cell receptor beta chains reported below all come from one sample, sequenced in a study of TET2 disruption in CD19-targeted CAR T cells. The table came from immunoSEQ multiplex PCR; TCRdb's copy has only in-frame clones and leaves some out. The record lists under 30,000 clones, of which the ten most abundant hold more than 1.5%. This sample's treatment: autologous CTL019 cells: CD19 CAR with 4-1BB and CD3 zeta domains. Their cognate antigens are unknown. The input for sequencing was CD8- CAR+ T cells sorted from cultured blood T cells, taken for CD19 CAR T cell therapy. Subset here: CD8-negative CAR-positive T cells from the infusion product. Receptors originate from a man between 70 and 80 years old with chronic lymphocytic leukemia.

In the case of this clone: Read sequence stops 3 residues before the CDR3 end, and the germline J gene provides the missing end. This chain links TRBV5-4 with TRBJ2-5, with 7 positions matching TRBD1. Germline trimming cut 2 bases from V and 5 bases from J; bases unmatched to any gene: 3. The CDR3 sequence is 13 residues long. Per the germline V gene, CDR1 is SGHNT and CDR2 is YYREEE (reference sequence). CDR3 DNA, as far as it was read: TGTGCCAGCAGCTTACAGGGGACCGAGACC. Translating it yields CASSLQGTET. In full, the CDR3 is CASSLQGTETQYF.

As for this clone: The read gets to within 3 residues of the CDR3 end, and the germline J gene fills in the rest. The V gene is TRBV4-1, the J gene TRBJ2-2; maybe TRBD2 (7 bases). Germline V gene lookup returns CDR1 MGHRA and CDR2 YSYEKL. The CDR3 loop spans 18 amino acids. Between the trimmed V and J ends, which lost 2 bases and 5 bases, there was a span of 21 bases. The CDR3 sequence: CASSQRAQGGGPTGELFF. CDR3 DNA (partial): TGCGCCAGCAGCCAAAGGGCCCAAGGGGGGGGGCCAACCGGGGAG.

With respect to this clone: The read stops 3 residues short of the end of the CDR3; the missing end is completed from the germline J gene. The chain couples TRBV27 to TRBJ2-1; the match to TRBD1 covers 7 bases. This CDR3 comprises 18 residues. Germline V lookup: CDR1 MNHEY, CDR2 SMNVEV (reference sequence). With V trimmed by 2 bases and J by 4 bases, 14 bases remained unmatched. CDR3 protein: CASSLPTDARQGYNEQFF. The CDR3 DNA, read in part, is TGTGCCAGCAGTTTACCCACCGATGCGAGACAGGGATACAATGAG.

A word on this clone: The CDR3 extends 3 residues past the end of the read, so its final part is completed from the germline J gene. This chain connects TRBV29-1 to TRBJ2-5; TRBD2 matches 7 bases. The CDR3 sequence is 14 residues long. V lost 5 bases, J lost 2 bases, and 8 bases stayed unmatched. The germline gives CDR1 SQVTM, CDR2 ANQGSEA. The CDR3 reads CSVRELATQETQYF. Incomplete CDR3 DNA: TGCAGCGTTCGAGAACTAGCGACACAAGAGACC. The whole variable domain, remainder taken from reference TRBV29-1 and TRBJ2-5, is SAVISQKPSRDICQRGTSLTIQCQVDSQVTMMFWYRQQPGQSLTLIATANQGSEATYESGFVIDKFPISRPNLTFSTLTVSNMSPEDSSIYLCSVRELATQETQYFGPGTRLLVL.

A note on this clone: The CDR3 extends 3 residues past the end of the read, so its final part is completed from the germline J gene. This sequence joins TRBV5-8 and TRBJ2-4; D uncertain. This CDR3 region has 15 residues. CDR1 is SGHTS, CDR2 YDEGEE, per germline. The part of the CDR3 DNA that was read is TGTGCCAGCAGCTTGGCAGCAACAGCTGGTCAGCCT. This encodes CASSLAATAGQP. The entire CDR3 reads CASSLAATAGQPQYF.

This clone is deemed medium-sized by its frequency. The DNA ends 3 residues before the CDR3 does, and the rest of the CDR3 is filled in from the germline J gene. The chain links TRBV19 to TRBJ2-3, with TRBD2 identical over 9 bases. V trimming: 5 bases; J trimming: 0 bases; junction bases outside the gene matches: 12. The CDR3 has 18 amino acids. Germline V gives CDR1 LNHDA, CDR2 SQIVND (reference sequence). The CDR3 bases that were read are TGTGCCAGTAGTCCCTTAGCGGGGGCCCTGATTAGCACAGATACG. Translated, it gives CASSPLAGALISTDT. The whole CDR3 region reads CASSPLAGALISTDTQYF.

The CDR3 loop is CASSLDTNTDTAFF. CDR3 bases read: TGTGCCAGCAGCCTAGACACCAACACAGATACG. The chain carries TRBV7-9 and TRBJ1-1; D unresolved. The read is 3 residues too short to cover the CDR3 end, so that end is filled in from the germline J gene. CDR3 length: 14 residues. Germline CDR1 SEHNR, CDR2 FQNEAQ (reference sequence). The full variable domain, in which reference TRBV7-9 and TRBJ1-1 provide the parts outside the CDR3, is DTGVSQNPRHKITKRGQNVTFRCDPISEHNRLYWYRQTLGQGPEFLTYFQNEAQLEKSRLLSDRFSAERPKGSFSTLEIQRTEQGDSAMYLCASSLDTNTDTAFFGQGTRLTVV.

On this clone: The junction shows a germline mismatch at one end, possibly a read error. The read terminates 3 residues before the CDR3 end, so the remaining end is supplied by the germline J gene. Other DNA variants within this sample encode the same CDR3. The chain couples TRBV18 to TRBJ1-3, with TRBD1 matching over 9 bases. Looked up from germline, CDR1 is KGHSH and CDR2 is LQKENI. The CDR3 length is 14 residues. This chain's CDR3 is CASSPGQGRNTIYF. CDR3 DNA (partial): TGTGCCAGCTCACCAGGACAGGGGAGGAACACT.

CDR3 DNA (partial): TGCGCCAGCAGTGAGCCCAGGGACAGCTACATCTATGGC. It encodes CASSEPRDSYIYG. Given in full, the CDR3 is CASSEPRDSYIYGYTF. This chain links TRBV10-1 with TRBJ1-2, with 7 bases matching TRBD1. The CDR3 extends 3 residues past the end of the read, so its final part is completed from the germline J gene. The germline V gene encodes CDR1 WNHNN and CDR2 SYGVQD (reference sequence). The CDR3 covers 16 residues. V gave up 2 bases and J gave up 4 bases; unmatched junction bases: 10.

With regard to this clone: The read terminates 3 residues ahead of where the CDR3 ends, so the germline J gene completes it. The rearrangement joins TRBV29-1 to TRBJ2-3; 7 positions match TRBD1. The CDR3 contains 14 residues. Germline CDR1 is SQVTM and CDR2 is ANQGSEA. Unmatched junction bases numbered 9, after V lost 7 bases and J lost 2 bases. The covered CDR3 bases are TGCAGCGGGGACAGTTGGGGGTTCACAGATACG. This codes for CSGDSWGFTDT. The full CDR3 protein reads CSGDSWGFTDTQYF.

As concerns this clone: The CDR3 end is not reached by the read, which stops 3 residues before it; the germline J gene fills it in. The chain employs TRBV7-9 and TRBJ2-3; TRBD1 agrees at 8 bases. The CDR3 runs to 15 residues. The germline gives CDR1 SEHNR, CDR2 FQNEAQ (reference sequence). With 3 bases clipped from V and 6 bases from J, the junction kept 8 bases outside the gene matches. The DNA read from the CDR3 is TGTGCCAGCAGCTTTTCAGGGGGCACGGGGGATACG. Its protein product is CASSFSGGTGDT. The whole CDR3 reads CASSFSGGTGDTQYF.

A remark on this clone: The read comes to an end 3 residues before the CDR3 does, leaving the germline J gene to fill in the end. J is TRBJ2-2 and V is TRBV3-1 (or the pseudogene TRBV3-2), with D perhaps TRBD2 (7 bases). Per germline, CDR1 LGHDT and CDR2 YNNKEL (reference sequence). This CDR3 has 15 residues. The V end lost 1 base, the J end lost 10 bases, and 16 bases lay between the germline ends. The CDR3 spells CASSQAGGPTEELFF. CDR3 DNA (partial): TGTGCCAGCAGCCAAGCGGGGGGCCCTACAGAGGAG.

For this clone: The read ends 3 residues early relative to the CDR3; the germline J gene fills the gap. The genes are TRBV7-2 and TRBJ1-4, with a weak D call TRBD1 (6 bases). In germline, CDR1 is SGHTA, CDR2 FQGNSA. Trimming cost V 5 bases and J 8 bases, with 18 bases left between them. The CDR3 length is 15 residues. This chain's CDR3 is CASSPTTGPGEKLFF. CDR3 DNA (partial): TGTGCCAGCAGCCCAACGACAGGTCCCGGCGAAAAA.

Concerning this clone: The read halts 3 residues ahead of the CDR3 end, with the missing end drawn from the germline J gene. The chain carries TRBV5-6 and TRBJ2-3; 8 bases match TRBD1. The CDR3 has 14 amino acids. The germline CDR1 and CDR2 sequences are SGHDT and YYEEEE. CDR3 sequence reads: CASRAQGATETQYF. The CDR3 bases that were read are TGTGCCAGCAGGGCCCAGGGGGCGACGGAGACG. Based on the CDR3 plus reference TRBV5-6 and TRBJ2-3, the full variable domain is DAGVTQSPTHLIKTRGQQVTLRCSPKSGHDTVSWYQQALGQGPQFIFQYYEEEERQRGNFPDRFSGHQFPNYSSELNVNALLLGDSALYLCASRAQGATETQYFGPGTRLTVL.

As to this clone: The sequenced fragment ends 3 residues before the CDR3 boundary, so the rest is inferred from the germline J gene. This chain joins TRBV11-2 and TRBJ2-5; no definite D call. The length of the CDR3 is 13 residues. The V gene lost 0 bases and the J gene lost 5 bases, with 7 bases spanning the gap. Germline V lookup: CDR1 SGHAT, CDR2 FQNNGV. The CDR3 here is CASSLDRRETQYF. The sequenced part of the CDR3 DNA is TGTGCCAGCAGCTTAGATCGGCGGGAGACC.

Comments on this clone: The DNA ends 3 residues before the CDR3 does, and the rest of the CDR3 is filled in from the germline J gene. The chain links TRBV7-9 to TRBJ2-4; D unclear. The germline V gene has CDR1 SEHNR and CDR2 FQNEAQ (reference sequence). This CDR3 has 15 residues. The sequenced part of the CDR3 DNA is TGTGCCAGCAGCCAGAGTACCTACAGCAATCAGCCT. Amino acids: CASSQSTYSNQP. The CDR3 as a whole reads CASSQSTYSNQPQYF.

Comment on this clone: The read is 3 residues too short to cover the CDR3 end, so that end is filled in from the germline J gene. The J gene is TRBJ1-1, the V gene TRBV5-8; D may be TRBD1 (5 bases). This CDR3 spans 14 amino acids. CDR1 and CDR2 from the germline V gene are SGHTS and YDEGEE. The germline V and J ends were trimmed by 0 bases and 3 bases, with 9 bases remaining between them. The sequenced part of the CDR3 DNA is TGTGCCAGCAGCTTGGGGGGCTCGGACACTGAA. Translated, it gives CASSLGGSDTE. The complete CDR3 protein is CASSLGGSDTEAFF.

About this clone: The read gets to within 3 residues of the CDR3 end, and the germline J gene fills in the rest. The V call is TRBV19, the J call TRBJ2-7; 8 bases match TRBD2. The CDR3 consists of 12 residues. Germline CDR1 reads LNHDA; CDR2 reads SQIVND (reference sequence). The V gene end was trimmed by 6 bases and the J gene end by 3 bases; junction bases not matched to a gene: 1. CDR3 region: CASSSGSYEQYF. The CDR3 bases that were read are TGTGCCAGTAGCAGCGGGAGCTACGAG.

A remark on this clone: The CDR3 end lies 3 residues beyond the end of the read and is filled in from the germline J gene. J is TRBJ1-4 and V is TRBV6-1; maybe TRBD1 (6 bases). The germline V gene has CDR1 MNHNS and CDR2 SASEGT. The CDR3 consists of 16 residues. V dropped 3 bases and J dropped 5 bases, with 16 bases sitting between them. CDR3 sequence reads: CASSEPWTAGNEKLFF. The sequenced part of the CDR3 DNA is TGTGCCAGCAGTGAGCCCTGGACAGCTGGAAATGAAAAA.

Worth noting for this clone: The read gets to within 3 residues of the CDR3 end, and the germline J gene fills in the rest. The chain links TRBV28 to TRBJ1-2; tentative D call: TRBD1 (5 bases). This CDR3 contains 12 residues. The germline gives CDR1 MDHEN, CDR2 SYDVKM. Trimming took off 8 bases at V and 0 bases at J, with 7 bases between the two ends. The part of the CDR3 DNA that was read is TGTGCCAGCGTACAGGCTAACTATGGC. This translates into CASVQANYG. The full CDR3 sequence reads CASVQANYGYTF.

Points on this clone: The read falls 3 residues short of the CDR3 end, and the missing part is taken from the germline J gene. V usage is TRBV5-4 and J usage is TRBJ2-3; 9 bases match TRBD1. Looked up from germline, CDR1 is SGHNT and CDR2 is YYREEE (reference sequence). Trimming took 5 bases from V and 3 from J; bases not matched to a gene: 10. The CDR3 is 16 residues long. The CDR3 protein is CASSYRGREKTDTQYF. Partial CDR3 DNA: TGTGCCAGCAGTTACAGGGGGCGGGAGAAAACAGATACG.

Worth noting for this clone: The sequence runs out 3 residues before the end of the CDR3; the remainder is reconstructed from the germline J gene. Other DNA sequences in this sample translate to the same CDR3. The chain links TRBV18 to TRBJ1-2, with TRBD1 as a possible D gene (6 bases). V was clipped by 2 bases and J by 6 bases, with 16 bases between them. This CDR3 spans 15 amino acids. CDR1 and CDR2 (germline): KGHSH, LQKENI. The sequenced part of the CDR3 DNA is TGTGCCAGCTCACCATTTGGGGAACAGGGTCATGGC. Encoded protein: CASSPFGEQGHG. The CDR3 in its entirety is CASSPFGEQGHGYTF.

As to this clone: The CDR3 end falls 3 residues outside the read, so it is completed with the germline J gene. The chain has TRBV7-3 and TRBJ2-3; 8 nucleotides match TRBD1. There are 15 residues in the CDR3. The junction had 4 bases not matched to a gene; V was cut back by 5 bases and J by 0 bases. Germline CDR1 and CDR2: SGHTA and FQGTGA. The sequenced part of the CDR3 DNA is TGTGCCAGCAGCCCCGGACAGGGTAGCACAGATACG. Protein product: CASSPGQGSTDT. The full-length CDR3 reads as CASSPGQGSTDTQYF.

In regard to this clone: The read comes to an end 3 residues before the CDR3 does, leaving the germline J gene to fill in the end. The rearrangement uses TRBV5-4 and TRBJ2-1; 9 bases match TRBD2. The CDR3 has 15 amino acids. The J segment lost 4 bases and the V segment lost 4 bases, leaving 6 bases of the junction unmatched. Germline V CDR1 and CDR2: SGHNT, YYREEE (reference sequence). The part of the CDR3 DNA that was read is TGTGCCAGCAGCCGCGGGGGGGCGGAATACAATGAG. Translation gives CASSRGGAEYNE. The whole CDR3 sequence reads CASSRGGAEYNEQFF.

The CDR3 protein is CASSAGGQGGIRYTF. The CDR3 bases that were read are TGTGCCAGCAGCGCAGGGGGACAGGGGGGTATTCGG. V and J are TRBV7-9 and TRBJ1-2; 11 nucleotides align to TRBD1. Coverage ceases 3 residues before the CDR3 finishes, and the germline J gene fills in the end. The CDR3 runs 15 residues. CDR1 and CDR2 (germline): SEHNR, FQNEAQ (reference sequence).

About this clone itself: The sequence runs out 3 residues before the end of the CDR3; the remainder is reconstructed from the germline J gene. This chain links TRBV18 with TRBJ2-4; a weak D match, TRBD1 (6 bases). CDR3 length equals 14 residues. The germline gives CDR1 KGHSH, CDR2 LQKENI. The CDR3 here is CASSPRDNQETQYF. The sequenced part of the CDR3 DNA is TGTGCCAGCTCACCACGGGACAACCAAGAGACT.

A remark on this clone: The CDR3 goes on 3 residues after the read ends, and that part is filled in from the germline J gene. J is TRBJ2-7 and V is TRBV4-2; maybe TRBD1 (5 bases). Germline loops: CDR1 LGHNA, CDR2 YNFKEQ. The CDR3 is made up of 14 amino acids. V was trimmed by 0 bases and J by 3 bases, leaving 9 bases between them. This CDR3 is CASSQDSQGYEQYF. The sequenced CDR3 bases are TGTGCCAGCAGCCAAGACTCGCAGGGCTACGAG.

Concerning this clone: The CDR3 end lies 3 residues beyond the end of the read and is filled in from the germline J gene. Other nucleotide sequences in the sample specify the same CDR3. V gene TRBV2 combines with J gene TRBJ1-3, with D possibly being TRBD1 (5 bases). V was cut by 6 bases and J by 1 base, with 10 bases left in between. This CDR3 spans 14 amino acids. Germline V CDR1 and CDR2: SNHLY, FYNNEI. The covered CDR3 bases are TGTGCCAGCAGCCGAGGGGCTTCTGGAAACACC. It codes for CASSRGASGNT. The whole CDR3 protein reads CASSRGASGNTIYF.